This T cell receptor beta chain came from a study of blood T cell repertoires in COVID-19. Study-level information: Sample material is recorded as cDNA or gDNA derived from T cells, B-cell-depleted T cells, or PBMCs.

The method was immunoSEQ multiplex PCR; TCRdb's version includes in-frame clones alone and lacks a portion of them. The sample includes around 53,000 clones, roughly 89% of them seen just once. The Seattle patients joined while their infection was active and were tracked longitudinally afterward. This CDR3 is 14 amino acids long. Trimming cost V 5 bases and J 4 bases, with 14 bases left between them. Germline V lookup: CDR1 SGHAT, CDR2 FQNNGV. The TCR originated in an older woman with COVID-19, enrolled during active disease. J is TRBJ1-2 and V is TRBV11-2; D possibly corresponds to TRBD1 (5 bases). The sequenced sample consisted of peripheral blood. The CDR3 loop is CASSPRVGGYGYTF. CDR3 bases: TGTGCCAGCAGCCCCAGGGTCGGCGGCTATGGCTACACCTTC.